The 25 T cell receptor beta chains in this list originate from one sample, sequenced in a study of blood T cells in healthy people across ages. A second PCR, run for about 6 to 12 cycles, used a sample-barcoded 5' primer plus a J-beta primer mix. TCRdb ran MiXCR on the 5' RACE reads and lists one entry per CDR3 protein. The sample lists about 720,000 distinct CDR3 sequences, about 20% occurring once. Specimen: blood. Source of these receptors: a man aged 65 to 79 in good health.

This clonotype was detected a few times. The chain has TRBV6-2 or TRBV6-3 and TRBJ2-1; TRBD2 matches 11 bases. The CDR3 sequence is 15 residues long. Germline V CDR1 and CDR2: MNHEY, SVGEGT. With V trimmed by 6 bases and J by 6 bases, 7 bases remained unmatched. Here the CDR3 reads CASRHSGGGTNEQFF. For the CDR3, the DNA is TGTGCCAGCAGACATAGCGGGGGGGGTACCAATGAGCAGTTCTTC.

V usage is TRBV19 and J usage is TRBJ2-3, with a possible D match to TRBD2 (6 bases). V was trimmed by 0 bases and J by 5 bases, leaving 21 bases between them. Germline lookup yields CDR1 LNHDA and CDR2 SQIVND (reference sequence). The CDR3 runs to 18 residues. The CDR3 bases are TGTGCCAGTAGTATAGATGGAGGGATGGAGGGCCTTCAAGATACGCAGTATTTT. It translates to CASSIDGGMEGLQDTQYF.

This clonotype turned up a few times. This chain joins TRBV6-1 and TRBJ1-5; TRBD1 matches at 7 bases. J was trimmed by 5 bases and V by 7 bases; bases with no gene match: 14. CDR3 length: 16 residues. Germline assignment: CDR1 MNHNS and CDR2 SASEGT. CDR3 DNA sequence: TGTGCCAGCAAGAAGGGGGTGGCAGGGGGTGATCAGCCCCAGCATTTT. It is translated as CASKKGVAGGDQPQHF.

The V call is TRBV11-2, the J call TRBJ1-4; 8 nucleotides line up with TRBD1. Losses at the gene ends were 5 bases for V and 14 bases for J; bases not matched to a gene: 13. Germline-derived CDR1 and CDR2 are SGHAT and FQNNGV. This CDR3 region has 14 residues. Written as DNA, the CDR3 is TGTGCCAGCAGCCCACCCCGGGACAGGTCTTTGCTGTTTTTT. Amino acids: CASSPPRDRSLLFF.

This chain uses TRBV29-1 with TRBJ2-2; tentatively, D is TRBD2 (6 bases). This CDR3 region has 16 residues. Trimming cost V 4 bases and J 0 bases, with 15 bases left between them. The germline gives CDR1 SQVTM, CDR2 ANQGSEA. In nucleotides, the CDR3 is TGCAGCGTTGGTAAAGCGGGTCTCGCGAACACCGGGGAGCTGTTTTTT. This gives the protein CSVGKAGLANTGELFF.

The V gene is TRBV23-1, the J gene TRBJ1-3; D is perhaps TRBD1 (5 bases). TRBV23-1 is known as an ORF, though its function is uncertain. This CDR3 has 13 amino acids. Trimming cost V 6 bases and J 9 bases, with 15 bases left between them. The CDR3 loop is CASSLRGVGTIYF. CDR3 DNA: TGCGCCAGCAGCCTGCGGGGCGTCGGCACCATATATTTT.

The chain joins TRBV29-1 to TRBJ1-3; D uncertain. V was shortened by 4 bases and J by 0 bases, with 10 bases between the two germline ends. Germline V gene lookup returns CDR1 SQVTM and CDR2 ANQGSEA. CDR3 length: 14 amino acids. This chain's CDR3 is CSVAGKDSGNTIYF. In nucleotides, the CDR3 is TGCAGCGTTGCGGGGAAGGACTCTGGAAACACCATATATTTT. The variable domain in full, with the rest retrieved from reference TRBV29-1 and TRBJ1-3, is SAVISQKPSRDICQRGTSLTIQCQVDSQVTMMFWYRQQPGQSLTLIATANQGSEATYESGFVIDKFPISRPNLTFSTLTVSNMSPEDSSIYLCSVAGKDSGNTIYFGEGSWLTVV.

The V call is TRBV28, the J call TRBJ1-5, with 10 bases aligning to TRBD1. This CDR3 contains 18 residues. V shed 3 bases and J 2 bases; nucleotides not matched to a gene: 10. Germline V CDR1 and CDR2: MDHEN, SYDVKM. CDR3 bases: TGTGCCAGCAGTTTGCGACAGGGGGCGGTTATAGGCAATCAGCCCCAGCATTTT. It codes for CASSLRQGAVIGNQPQHF.

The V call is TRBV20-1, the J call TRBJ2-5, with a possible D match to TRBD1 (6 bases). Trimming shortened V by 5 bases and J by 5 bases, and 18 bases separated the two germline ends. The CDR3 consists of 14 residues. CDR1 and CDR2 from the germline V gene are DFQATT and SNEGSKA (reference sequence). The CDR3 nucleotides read TGCAGTGCTCAACCGTCACAGGGTTGGGAGACCCAGTACTTC. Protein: CSAQPSQGWETQYF.

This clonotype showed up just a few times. The CDR3 nucleotides read TGTGCCACCAGTGATCACACCGGGACAGGGTTCAATGAGCAGTTCTTC. This codes for CATSDHTGTGFNEQFF. This chain joins TRBV24-1 and TRBJ2-1; 9 bases map to TRBD1. The trim removed 3 bases at V and 6 bases at J, leaving 8 bases unmatched. Per the germline V gene, CDR1 is KGHDR and CDR2 is SFDVKD. The CDR3 length is 16 residues.

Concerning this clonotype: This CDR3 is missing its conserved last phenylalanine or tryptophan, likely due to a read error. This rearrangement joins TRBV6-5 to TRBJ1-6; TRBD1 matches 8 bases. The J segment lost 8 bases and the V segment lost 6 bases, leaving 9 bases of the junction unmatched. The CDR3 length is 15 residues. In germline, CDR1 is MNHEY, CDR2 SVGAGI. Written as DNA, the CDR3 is TGTGCCAGCAGAAGAGGACAGGGAATCGATTCACCCCTCCACCTT. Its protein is CASRRGQGIDSPLHL.

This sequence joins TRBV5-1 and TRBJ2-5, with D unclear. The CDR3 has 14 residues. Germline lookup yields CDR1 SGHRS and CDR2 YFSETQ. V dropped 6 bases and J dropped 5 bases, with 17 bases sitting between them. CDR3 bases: TGCGCCAGCAAGGGTCGGACCGATGGGGAGACCCAGTACTTC. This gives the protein CASKGRTDGETQYF.

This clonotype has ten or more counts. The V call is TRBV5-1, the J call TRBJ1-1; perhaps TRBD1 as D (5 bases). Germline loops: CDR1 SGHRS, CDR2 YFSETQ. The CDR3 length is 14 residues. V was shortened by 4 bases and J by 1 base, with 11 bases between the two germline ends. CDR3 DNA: TGCGCCAGCAGCAAGGGACGGGAGAACACTGAAGCTTTCTTT. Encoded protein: CASSKGRENTEAFF. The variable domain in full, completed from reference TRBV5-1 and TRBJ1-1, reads KAGVTQTPRYLIKTRGQQVTLSCSPISGHRSVSWYQQTPGQGLQFLFEYFSETQRNKGNFPGRFSGRQFSNSRSEMNVSTLELGDSALYLCASSKGRENTEAFFGQGTRLTVV.

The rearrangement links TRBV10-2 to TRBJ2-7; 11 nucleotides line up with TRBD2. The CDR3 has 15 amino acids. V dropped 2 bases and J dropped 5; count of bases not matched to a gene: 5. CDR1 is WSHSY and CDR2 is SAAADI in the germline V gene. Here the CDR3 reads CASSEVAGGPHEQYF. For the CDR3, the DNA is TGCGCCAGCAGTGAGGTAGCGGGGGGGCCCCACGAGCAGTACTTC.

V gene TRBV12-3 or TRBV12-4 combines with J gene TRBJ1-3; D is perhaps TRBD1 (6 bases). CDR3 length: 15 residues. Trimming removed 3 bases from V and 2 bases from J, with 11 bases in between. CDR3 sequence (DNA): TGTGCCAGCAGTTTTGGGGGCACAACTGGAAACACCATATATTTT. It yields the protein CASSFGGTTGNTIYF.

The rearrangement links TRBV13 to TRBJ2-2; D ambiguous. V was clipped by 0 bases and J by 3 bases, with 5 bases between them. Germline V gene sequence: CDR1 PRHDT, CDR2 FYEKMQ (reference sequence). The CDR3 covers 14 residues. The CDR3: CASSLGDDTGELFF. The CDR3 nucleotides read TGTGCCAGCAGCTTAGGTGATGACACCGGGGAGCTGTTTTTT.

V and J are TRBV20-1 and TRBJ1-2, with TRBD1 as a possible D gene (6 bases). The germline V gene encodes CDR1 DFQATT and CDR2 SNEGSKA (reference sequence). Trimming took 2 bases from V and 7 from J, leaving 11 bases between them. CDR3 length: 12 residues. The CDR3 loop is CSARQGISGYTF. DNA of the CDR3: TGCAGTGCTAGACAGGGGATTAGTGGCTACACCTTC.

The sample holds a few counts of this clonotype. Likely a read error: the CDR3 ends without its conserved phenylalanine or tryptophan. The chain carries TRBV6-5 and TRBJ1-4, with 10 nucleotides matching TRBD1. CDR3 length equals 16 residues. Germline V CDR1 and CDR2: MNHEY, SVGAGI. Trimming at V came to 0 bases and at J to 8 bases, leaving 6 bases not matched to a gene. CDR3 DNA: TGTGCCAGCAGTTACTCGATGACAGGGGGCGGCGAAAAACTGTTTTCT. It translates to CASSYSMTGGGEKLFS.

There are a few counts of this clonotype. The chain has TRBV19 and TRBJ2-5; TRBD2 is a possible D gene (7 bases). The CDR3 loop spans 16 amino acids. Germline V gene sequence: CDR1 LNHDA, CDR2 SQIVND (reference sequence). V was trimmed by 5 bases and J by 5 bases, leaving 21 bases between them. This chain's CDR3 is CASSDGRTVAFETQYF. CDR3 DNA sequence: TGTGCCAGTAGTGACGGGAGGACAGTGGCCTTTGAGACCCAGTACTTC.

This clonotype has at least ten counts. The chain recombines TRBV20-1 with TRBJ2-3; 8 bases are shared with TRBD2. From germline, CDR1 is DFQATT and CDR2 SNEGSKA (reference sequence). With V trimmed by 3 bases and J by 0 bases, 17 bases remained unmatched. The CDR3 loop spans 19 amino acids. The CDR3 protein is CSARLGPGPPSGSTDTQYF. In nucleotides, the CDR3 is TGCAGTGCTAGGCTAGGACCGGGCCCTCCTAGCGGGAGCACAGATACGCAGTATTTT.

The CDR3 protein is CASSWGLGEQPQHF. The CDR3 region has the DNA TGTGCCAGCAGCTGGGGGCTGGGGGAACAGCCCCAGCATTTT. The chain employs TRBV11-2 and TRBJ1-5; a possible D gene is TRBD1 (6 bases). CDR3 length equals 14 residues. V lost 4 bases and J lost 7, with 14 bases in between. Germline V gene lookup returns CDR1 SGHAT and CDR2 FQNNGV. The complete variable domain, with remaining parts taken from reference TRBV11-2 and TRBJ1-5, reads EAGVAQSPRYKIIEKRQSVAFWCNPISGHATLYWYQQILGQGPKLLIQFQNNGVVDDSQLPKDRFSAERLKGVDSTLKIQPAKLEDSAVYLCASSWGLGEQPQHFGDGTRLSIL.

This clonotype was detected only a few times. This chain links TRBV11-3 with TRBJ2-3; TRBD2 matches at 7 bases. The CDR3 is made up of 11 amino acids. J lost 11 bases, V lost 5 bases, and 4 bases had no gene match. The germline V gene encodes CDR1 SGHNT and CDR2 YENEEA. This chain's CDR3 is CASSQTSVQYF. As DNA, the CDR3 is TGTGCCAGCAGCCAAACTAGCGTGCAGTATTTT.

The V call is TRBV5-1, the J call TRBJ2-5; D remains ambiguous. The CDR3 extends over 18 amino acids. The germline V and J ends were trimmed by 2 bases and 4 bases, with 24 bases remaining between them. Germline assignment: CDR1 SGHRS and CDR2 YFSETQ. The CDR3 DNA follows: TGCGCCAGCAGCTTTTCTAAGCGACGCCTTTCCCCGAGAGAGACCCAGTACTTC. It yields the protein CASSFSKRRLSPRETQYF.

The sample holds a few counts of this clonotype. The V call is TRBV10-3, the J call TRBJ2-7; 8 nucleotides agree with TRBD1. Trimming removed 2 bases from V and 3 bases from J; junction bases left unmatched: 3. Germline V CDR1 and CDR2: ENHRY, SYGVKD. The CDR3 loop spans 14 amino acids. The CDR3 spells CAISEGQGNYEQYF. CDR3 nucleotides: TGTGCCATCAGTGAGGGACAGGGAAACTACGAGCAGTACTTC.

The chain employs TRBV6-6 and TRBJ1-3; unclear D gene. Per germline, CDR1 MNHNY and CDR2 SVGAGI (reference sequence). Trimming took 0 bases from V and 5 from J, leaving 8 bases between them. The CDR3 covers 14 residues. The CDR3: CASSYSKGRNTIYF. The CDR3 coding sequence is TGTGCCAGCAGTTACTCGAAGGGTCGAAACACCATATATTTT.